Here is one TCR beta chain with its context. Its antigen target is currently unknown. Per-base qualities were not stored, and no clone one base away is much larger. Sample time point, as interpreted from the label and publication: baseline before first vaccination. The vaccinee samples were drawn from two UK trials, COV001 and COV002, one of which was a single-blind randomized controlled phase 2/3 trial testing AZD1222 (ChAdOx1 nCoV-19) in healthy adults. For TCRbeta chain sequencing, PBMC samples were collected from trial participants at day 0 and at day 28 after the second dose. The data stem from a study of T cell responses to AZD1222 COVID-19 vaccine (dated by TCRdb to the early 2020s). Some background on the complete study: AZD1222 recipients with second doses at about 4 weeks or about 12 weeks were pooled, because spike-specific TCR depth and breadth did not differ between schedules. TCR sequencing covered roughly 230 trial participants: around 210 given two doses of AZD1222 and 26 given two doses of MenACWY control vaccine. Trial participants were enrolled by age into subgroups of 18-55, 56-69 and 70-plus years, and around 150, 29 and 61 TCR-sequenced participants, respectively, were included in these subgroups. What the work shows at the level of the full study, not this receptor alone: Conclusions about previously exposed vaccinees are limited, since just 5 or 6 AZD1222 recipients were seropositive for SARS-CoV-2 at baseline. Vaccine-associated CD4 TCRs spanned the whole spike protein, with dominant responses in regions 160-218 and 743-854. Nearly half of unique spike-specific TCRs reportedly recognized epitopes outside regions mutated in the B.1.351 and B.1.1.7 variants. Participants were mostly white British, with more females than males. The authors suggested clonal diversity may have been underestimated. Spike-specific TCR breadth and depth rose significantly after two AZD1222 doses compared with day 0 and with MenACWY recipients. Because no day 14 peak-response samples were available, the repertoires could be characterized only after the peak T cell response. In the small 56-69-year group, the increase in depth fell short of significance, most likely because of low power.

Reading from cysteine to phenylalanine, the CDR3 counts 18 amino acids. CDR3 DNA is the only sequence kept; it has 54 bases, read in frame from the first base. From a lookup of the germline V gene, CDR1 and CDR2 are MDHEN and SYDVKM. V is trimmed back by 2 bases and J by 0 bases, and the junction contains 10 bases that no gene match accounts for. The CDR3 regions of human TCRbeta chains were subjected to immunosequencing. The original methods were these. Repertoire TCRs were checked for matches against a reference library of SARS-CoV-2-specific TCRs that had been generated using the MIRA antigen-specificity platform. Breadth was defined as the fraction of unique TCRs that were SARS-CoV-2-associated, and depth was defined as the fraction of total T cells that were SARS-CoV-2-associated. Each spike-specific TCR was assigned to its reactive spike region and to a CD4 or CD8 class using the MIRA data. Log10-transformed breadth and depth values were compared by one-way ANOVA with Sidak's multiple comparisons tests. TCRdb provides this immuneACCESS table in a form limited to in-frame rearrangements. Some clones are lacking; in checked studies, under half of them reflect an unresolved V gene, and why the rest are absent is not known. That table supplies the V and J calls and clone size; D and trimming were determined from the DNA. A total of about 140,000 clones appear in this sample, about 89% of them only once. Under 3.5% of the sample lies in the top ten.

This sequence originates from an adult in good health. Here the sequenced sample was peripheral blood, taken on day 0 of AZD1222 vaccination. The sequence is built from TRBV28 and TRBJ1-5, and TRBD1 aligns with 7 junction nucleotides. The sequence in DNA is TGTGCCAGCAGTTTAGACAGGGTTTCATGGTATAGCAATCAGCCCCAGCATTTT. Translated, it gives CASSLDRVSWYSNQPQHF. Full variable domain (CDR3 extended with the reference TRBV28 and TRBJ1-5 proteins): DVKVTQSSRYLVKRTGEKVFLECVQDMDHENMFWYRQDPGLGLRLIYFSYDVKMKEKGDIPEGYSVSREKKERFSLILESASTNQTSMYLCASSLDRVSWYSNQPQHFGDGTRLSIL.